The 22 T cell receptor beta chains presented below share a single source sample, sequenced in a study of blood T cell repertoires in COVID-19. Repertoires were generated with immunoSEQ multiplex PCR, while TCRdb's copy carries only in-frame clones and drops some. The repertoire includes 200,000 to 300,000 clones, about 91% of them detected once, and roughly 2.3% sits in the top ten. Sequencing was done on a sample of PBMCs or T cells enriched from blood (not recorded which). The receptors were sampled from a woman aged 40 to 50 with acute COVID-19.

The V call is TRBV7-2, the J call TRBJ1-5, with D maybe TRBD1 (6 bases). This CDR3 contains 15 residues. The germline gives CDR1 SGHTA, CDR2 FQGNSA. Trimming pared 5 bases from V and 3 bases from J, leaving 14 bases between. The CDR3 bases are TGTGCCAGCAGCGCTTACACAGGGAACAATCAGCCCCAGCATTTT. It is translated as CASSAYTGNNQPQHF.

Points on this clone: This specimen includes other DNA sequences encoding the same CDR3. The chain is built from TRBV18 and TRBJ2-7; TRBD1 agrees at 7 bases. This CDR3 has 14 amino acids. The germline V gene has CDR1 KGHSH and CDR2 LQKENI. V gave up 6 bases and J gave up 1 base; unmatched junction bases: 6. The CDR3 region is CASSPGTASYEQYF. The CDR3 DNA sequence: TGTGCCAGCTCGCCCGGGACAGCTTCCTACGAGCAGTACTTC.

This clone showed up just once. This chain joins TRBV7-2 and TRBJ1-5, with no clear D. The V gene's germline CDR1 is SGHTA and CDR2 FQGNSA. The CDR3 is 13 amino acids. V was trimmed by 2 bases and J by 5 bases, leaving 7 bases between them. CDR3 residues: CASSLRRDQPQHF. The CDR3 bases are TGTGCCAGCAGCTTAAGGAGAGATCAGCCCCAGCATTTT.

The genes are TRBV29-1 and TRBJ1-3; D unresolved. The CDR3 is 16 residues long. Per the germline V gene, CDR1 is SQVTM and CDR2 is ANQGSEA. V lost 0 bases and J 0 bases, leaving 12 bases between the germline ends. DNA of the CDR3: TGCAGCGTTGAAGATTTTGGGAGACTCTCTGGAAACACCATATATTTT. The encoded protein is CSVEDFGRLSGNTIYF.

This chain joins TRBV7-9 and TRBJ1-1; 7 nucleotides line up with TRBD1. The junction had 5 bases not matched to a gene; V was cut back by 5 bases and J by 5 bases. Germline V gene sequence: CDR1 SEHNR, CDR2 FQNEAQ (reference sequence). The CDR3 spans 13 residues. CDR3 region: CASSRDSETEAFF. CDR3 bases: TGTGCCAGCAGCCGGGACAGTGAGACTGAAGCTTTCTTT.

This chain uses TRBV2 with TRBJ1-1, with 7 bases lining up with TRBD1. CDR1 is SNHLY and CDR2 is FYNNEI in the germline V gene. The J segment lost 14 bases and the V segment lost 6 bases, leaving 9 bases of the junction unmatched. The CDR3 totals 11 residues. The CDR3: CASRVRQGTFF. In DNA, the CDR3 is TGTGCCAGCAGAGTAAGACAGGGAACCTTCTTT. The entire variable domain, with the rest obtained from reference TRBV2 and TRBJ1-1, is as follows: EPEVTQTPSHQVTQMGQEVILRCVPISNHLYFYWYRQILGQKVEFLVSFYNNEISEKSEIFDDQFSVERPDGSNFTLKIRSTKLEDSAMYFCASRVRQGTFFGQGTRLTVV.

The chain joins TRBV14 to TRBJ1-4, with 8 bases aligning to TRBD1. Germline CDR1 and CDR2: SGHDN and FVKESK. The ends lost 4 bases at V and 7 bases at J; junction bases unmatched: 8. The CDR3 spans 15 residues. The CDR3 here is CASSRAGGGSEKLFF. The CDR3 nucleotides are TGTGCCAGCAGCCGTGCAGGGGGCGGAAGTGAAAAACTGTTTTTT.

The CDR3 protein is CASRYSTGTLYGYTF. CDR3 bases: TGTGCCAGCAGGTACTCGACAGGGACGCTCTATGGCTACACCTTC. The chain recombines TRBV27 with TRBJ1-2, with 7 bases aligning to TRBD1. The length of the CDR3 is 15 residues. J was trimmed by 4 bases and V by 6 bases; bases with no gene match: 11. In germline, CDR1 is MNHEY, CDR2 SMNVEV (reference sequence).

V gene TRBV12-3 or TRBV12-4 combines with J gene TRBJ2-7; D gene unclear. The CDR3 sequence is 11 residues long. Trimming left V 6 bases short and J 2 bases short, with 5 bases between. CDR3 residues: CASSPAYEQYF. CDR3 DNA: TGTGCCAGCAGCCCAGCCTACGAGCAGTACTTC.

The rearrangement links TRBV5-1 to TRBJ2-3, with TRBD2 identical over 8 bases. The length of the CDR3 is 14 residues. Germline V CDR1 and CDR2: SGHRS, YFSETQ. V trimming: 2 bases; J trimming: 2 bases; junction bases outside the gene matches: 1. The CDR3 is CASSFSGNTDTQYF. Written as DNA, the CDR3 is TGCGCCAGCAGCTTTAGCGGGAACACAGATACGCAGTATTTT. The full variable domain, with the rest looked up from reference TRBV5-1 and TRBJ2-3, is KAGVTQTPRYLIKTRGQQVTLSCSPISGHRSVSWYQQTPGQGLQFLFEYFSETQRNKGNFPGRFSGRQFSNSRSEMNVSTLELGDSALYLCASSFSGNTDTQYFGPGTRLTVL.

The chain combines TRBV10-3 with TRBJ2-1; possible D gene TRBD1, 5 bases. This CDR3 spans 16 amino acids. CDR1 ENHRY and CDR2 SYGVKD come from the germline V gene. Deletions cut 0 bases from V and 2 bases from J, with 11 bases between. The CDR3 loop is CAISESRGGAYNEQFF. The CDR3 DNA follows: TGTGCCATCAGTGAGTCAAGGGGTGGGGCCTACAATGAGCAGTTCTTC.

V usage is TRBV4-3 and J usage is TRBJ2-3, with 9 bases aligning to TRBD2. V shed 5 bases and J 6 bases; nucleotides not matched to a gene: 9. The CDR3 has 15 residues. Germline CDR1 LGHNA, CDR2 YSLEER. CDR3 amino acids: CASSVRGGAMDTQYF. The CDR3 bases are TGCGCCAGCAGCGTCCGCGGGGGGGCCATGGATACGCAGTATTTT.

This chain uses TRBV30 with TRBJ1-2; D is unresolved. Trimming removed 3 bases at V and 4 bases at J, with 9 bases between. CDR3 length: 12 amino acids. Germline V CDR1 and CDR2: GTSNPN, SVGIG (reference sequence). The CDR3 region is CAWRAESYGYTF. The DNA of the CDR3 is TGTGCCTGGAGAGCGGAATCCTATGGCTACACCTTC.

This chain joins TRBV19 and TRBJ1-4; the match to TRBD1 covers 10 bases. The germline V gene has CDR1 LNHDA and CDR2 SQIVND (reference sequence). J was trimmed by 6 bases and V by 5 bases; bases with no gene match: 3. The CDR3 extends over 14 amino acids. This CDR3 is CASSVGTGDEKLFF. CDR3 nucleotides: TGTGCCAGTAGTGTAGGGACAGGGGATGAAAAACTGTTTTTT.

The CDR3 DNA follows: TGTGCCACGCGCCAGGGGGCCCTTCCTAGCAATCAGCCCCAGCATTTT. Translation gives CATRQGALPSNQPQHF. This rearrangement joins TRBV28 to TRBJ1-5; 8 bases map to TRBD1. The V and J ends lost 10 bases and 0 bases, in that order; junction bases with no gene match: 11. This CDR3 contains 16 residues. Germline V lookup: CDR1 MDHEN, CDR2 SYDVKM. Full variable domain (outside the CDR3, taken from reference TRBV28 and TRBJ1-5): DVKVTQSSRYLVKRTGEKVFLECVQDMDHENMFWYRQDPGLGLRLIYFSYDVKMKEKGDIPEGYSVSREKKERFSLILESASTNQTSMYLCATRQGALPSNQPQHFGDGTRLSIL.

V gene TRBV9 combines with J gene TRBJ2-2, with 8 bases aligning to TRBD2. The CDR3 totals 19 residues. V trimming: 3 bases; J trimming: 1 base; junction bases outside the gene matches: 14. From germline, CDR1 is SGDLS and CDR2 YYNGEE. DNA for the CDR3: TGTGCCAGCAGCGCTCAGAGGGGGTTTAGCGGGGAGAACACCGGGGAGCTGTTTTTT. Translated: CASSAQRGFSGENTGELFF.

This sequence joins TRBV30 and TRBJ1-2; D gene ambiguous. CDR1 is GTSNPN, CDR2 SVGIG, per germline (reference sequence). V lost 4 bases and J lost 4, with 16 bases in between. This CDR3 is built from 14 residues. The CDR3 DNA reads as TGTGCCTGGAACCAAGGCGGGGTTGGCTATGGCTACACCTTC. Amino acids: CAWNQGGVGYGYTF.

The chain has TRBV6-1 and TRBJ2-1; 9 bases are shared with TRBD2. Germline CDR1 MNHNS, CDR2 SASEGT. CDR3 size: 15 residues. Unmatched junction bases numbered 0, after V lost 0 bases and J lost 3 bases. CDR3 coding DNA: TGTGCCAGCAGTGAAGCTAGCGGGAGCTACAATGAGCAGTTCTTC. This gives the protein CASSEASGSYNEQFF.

This clone was seen a few times. In nucleotides, the CDR3 is TGTGCCAGCAGCTTAGGTACGGCGGGGAATTCACCCCTCCACTTT. It encodes CASSLGTAGNSPLHF. This rearrangement joins TRBV7-8 to TRBJ1-6; D uncertain. Germline assignment: CDR1 SGHVS and CDR2 FQNEAQ. V was trimmed by 1 base and J by 7 bases, leaving 11 bases between them. The CDR3 runs to 15 residues. Full variable domain (rest looked up from reference TRBV7-8 and TRBJ1-6): GAGVSQSPRYKVAKRGQDVALRCDPISGHVSLFWYQQALGQGPEFLTYFQNEAQLDKSGLPSDRFFAERPEGSVSTLKIQRTQQEDSAVYLCASSLGTAGNSPLHFGNGTRLTVT.

V and J are TRBV7-9 and TRBJ2-5; D is possibly TRBD2 (6 bases). This CDR3 comprises 14 residues. Germline CDR1 reads SEHNR; CDR2 reads FQNEAQ (reference sequence). The V end was cut by 4 bases, the J end by 5 bases, with 14 bases between. CDR3: CASSSAGIRETQYF. The CDR3 nucleotides are TGTGCCAGCAGCTCCGCGGGGATTCGGGAGACCCAGTACTTC. The whole variable domain, remainder taken from reference TRBV7-9 and TRBJ2-5, is DTGVSQNPRHKITKRGQNVTFRCDPISEHNRLYWYRQTLGQGPEFLTYFQNEAQLEKSRLLSDRFSAERPKGSFSTLEIQRTEQGDSAMYLCASSSAGIRETQYFGPGTRLLVL.

The chain is built from TRBV5-8 and TRBJ2-5; 10 nucleotides match TRBD2. Germline CDR1 and CDR2: SGHTS and YDEGEE. This CDR3 comprises 13 residues. Trimming took 5 bases from V and 5 from J; bases not matched to a gene: 3. In nucleotides, the CDR3 is TGTGCCAGCAGGCTAGCGGGGGCGGAGACCCAGTACTTC. It translates to CASRLAGAETQYF.

The chain recombines TRBV29-1 with TRBJ2-2, with 8 bases aligning to TRBD1. The CDR3 length is 16 residues. The germline CDR1 and CDR2 sequences are SQVTM and ANQGSEA. V gave up 3 bases and J gave up 8 bases; unmatched junction bases: 14. The CDR3 here is CSVELSGQGAPGELFF. The CDR3 DNA reads TGCAGCGTTGAGCTCTCAGGGCAGGGGGCGCCTGGGGAGCTGTTTTTT.